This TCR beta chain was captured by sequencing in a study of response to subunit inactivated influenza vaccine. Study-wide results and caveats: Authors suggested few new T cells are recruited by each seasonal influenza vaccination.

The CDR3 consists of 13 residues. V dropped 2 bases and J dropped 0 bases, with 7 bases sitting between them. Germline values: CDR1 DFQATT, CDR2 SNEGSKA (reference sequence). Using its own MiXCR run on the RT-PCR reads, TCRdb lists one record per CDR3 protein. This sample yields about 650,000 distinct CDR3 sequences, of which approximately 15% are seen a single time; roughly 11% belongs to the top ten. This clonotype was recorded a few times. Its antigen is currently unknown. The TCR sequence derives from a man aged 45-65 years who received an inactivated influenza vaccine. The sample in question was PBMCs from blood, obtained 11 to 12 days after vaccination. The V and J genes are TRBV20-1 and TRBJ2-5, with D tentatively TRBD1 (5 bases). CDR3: CSARKGYQETQYF. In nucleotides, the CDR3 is TGCAGTGCTAGAAAGGGGTACCAAGAGACCCAGTACTTC.